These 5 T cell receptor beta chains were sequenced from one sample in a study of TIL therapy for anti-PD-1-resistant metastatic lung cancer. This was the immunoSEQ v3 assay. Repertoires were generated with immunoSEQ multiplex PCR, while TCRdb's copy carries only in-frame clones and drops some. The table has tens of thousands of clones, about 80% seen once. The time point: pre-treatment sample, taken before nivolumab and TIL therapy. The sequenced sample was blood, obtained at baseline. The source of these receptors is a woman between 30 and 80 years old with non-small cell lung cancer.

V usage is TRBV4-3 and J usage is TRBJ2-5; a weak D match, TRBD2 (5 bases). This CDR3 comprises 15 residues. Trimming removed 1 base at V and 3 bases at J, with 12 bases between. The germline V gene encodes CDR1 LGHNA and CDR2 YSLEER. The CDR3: CASSQVMRDKETQYF. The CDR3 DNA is TGCGCCAGCAGCCAAGTCATGAGGGATAAAGAGACCCAGTACTTC.

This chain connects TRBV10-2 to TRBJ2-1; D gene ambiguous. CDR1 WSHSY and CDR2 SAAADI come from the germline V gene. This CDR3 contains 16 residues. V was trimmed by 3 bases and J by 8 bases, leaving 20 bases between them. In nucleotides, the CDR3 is TGCGCCAGCAGTGACCCGGACCGCCGCCAGAAGGATGAGCAGTTCTTC. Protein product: CASSDPDRRQKDEQFF.

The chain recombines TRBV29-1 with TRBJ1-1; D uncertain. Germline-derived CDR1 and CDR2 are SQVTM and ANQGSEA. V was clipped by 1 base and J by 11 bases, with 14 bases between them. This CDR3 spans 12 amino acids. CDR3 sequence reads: CSVEADSGIAFF. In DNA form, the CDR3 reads TGCAGCGTTGAAGCAGACTCGGGCATCGCTTTCTTT.

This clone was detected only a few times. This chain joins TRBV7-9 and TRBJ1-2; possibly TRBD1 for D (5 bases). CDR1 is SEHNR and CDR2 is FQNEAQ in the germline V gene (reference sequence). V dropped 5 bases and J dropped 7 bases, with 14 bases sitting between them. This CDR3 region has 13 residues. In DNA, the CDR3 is TGTGCCAGCAGCCGCGGACAAATTGTTGGCTACACCTTC. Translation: CASSRGQIVGYTF.

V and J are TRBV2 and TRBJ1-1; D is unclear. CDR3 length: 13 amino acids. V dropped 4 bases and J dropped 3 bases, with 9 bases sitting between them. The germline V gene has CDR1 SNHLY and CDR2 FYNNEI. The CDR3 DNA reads TGTGCCAGCAGTGTTCAAGTGCACACTGAAGCTTTCTTT. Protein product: CASSVQVHTEAFF. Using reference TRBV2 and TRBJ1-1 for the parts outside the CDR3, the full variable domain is EPEVTQTPSHQVTQMGQEVILRCVPISNHLYFYWYRQILGQKVEFLVSFYNNEISEKSEIFDDQFSVERPDGSNFTLKIRSTKLEDSAMYFCASSVQVHTEAFFGQGTRLTVV.